This TCR beta chain was observed in a study of blood T cells in healthy people across ages. Study results and caveats: There was a strong correlation between TCR beta diversity and naive T cell percentage.

Primed by a sample-barcoded 5' primer and a J-beta primer mix, a second PCR proceeded for roughly 6 to 12 cycles. Via MiXCR, TCRdb re-called the 5' RACE reads, giving one row per CDR3 protein. The repertoire holds 800,000 or so distinct CDR3 sequences, with approximately 59% as singletons. Deletions cut 0 bases from V and 11 bases from J, with 8 bases between. There are 12 residues in the CDR3. Details on this clonotype: The antigen is not known.

The chain uses TRBV12-3 or TRBV12-4 and TRBJ2-1; D gene unclear. This TCR derives from a man aged 25 to 40 in good health. Sample: blood. In nucleotides, the CDR3 is TGTGCCAGCAGTTTAGCGCCAGGAAAGCAGTTCTTC. This gives the protein CASSLAPGKQFF.